This entry describes one T cell receptor beta chain. The sample belongs to a study of blood T cell repertoires in COVID-19. As for the study in general: T cells, B-cell-depleted T cells, or PBMCs supplied cDNA or gDNA.

This CDR3 comprises 14 residues. CDR1 and CDR2 (germline): SNHLY, FYNNEI. The junction had 6 bases not matched to a gene; V was cut back by 6 bases and J by 3 bases. The data were produced by immunoSEQ multiplex PCR, yet TCRdb's version contains in-frame clones alone and is incomplete. The table includes fewer than 65,000 clones, approximately 80% detected once. The chain has TRBV2 and TRBJ1-2; 8 nucleotides line up with TRBD1. The source is a man between 60 and 75 years old with acute or convalescent COVID-19. Sequencing was carried out using peripheral blood. The CDR3 DNA reads TGTGCCAGCAGCGATACAGGGGGGGACTATGGCTACACCTTC. Encoded protein: CASSDTGGDYGYTF.